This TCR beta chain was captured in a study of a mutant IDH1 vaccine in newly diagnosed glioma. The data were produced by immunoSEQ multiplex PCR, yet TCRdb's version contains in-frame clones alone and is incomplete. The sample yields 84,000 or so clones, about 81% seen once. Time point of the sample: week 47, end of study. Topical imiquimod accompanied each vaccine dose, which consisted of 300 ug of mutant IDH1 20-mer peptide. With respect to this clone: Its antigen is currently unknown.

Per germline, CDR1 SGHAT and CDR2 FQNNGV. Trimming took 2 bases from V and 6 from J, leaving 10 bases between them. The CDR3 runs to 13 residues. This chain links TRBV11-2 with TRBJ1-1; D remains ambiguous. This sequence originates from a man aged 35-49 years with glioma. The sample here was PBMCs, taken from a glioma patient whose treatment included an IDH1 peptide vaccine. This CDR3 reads CASSLISSSEAFF. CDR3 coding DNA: TGTGCCAGCAGCTTAATTAGTTCTTCTGAAGCTTTCTTT.